This T cell receptor (beta chain) was profiled in a study of T cell responses to AZD1222 COVID-19 vaccine. Study-wide results and limits: CD4 TCRs associated with vaccination spanned spike, dominating at 160-218 and 743-854. No repertoire was sampled before or during the peak T cell response, only after it. The number of AZD1222 recipients seropositive at baseline was only five or six. The donor group comprised mostly white British people and more females; the analysis possibly underestimated clonal diversity.

On this clone: As yet, its antigen is unknown.

Per germline, CDR1 SNHLY and CDR2 FYNNEI. V trimming: 9 bases; J trimming: 8 bases; junction bases outside the gene matches: 6. This CDR3 has 11 amino acids. Profiling relied on immunoSEQ multiplex PCR, and the TCRdb table lists in-frame clones only, not all of them. The table records around 190,000 clones, roughly 92% of them present only once. The chain uses TRBV2 and TRBJ1-1; the match to TRBD1 covers 7 bases. This TCR derives from an adult in good health. The sequencing used peripheral blood, collected on day 0 of AZD1222 vaccination. The CDR3 region is CASTRDREAFF. Here the CDR3 DNA reads TGTGCCAGTACCCGGGACAGAGAAGCTTTCTTT.